This is a list of T cell receptor beta chains from one sample in a study of blood T cell repertoires in COVID-19. Sequenced by immunoSEQ multiplex PCR; TCRdb stores in-frame clones only, minus some. The sample holds more than 350,000 clones, around 89% seen once. What was sequenced was peripheral blood. Source of these receptors: a young woman with COVID-19, enrolled during active disease. The CDR3 runs from the conserved cysteine through the conserved F or W. D genes are given only for firm matches. The size entry is marked missing in some rows and otherwise reads once, few, many or a size class.

TRBD1 | TRBJ1-4 | once | TRBV11-2 | TGTGCCAGCAGCCGAGGGGACAGGGATCTTGGTGAAAAACTGTTTTTT | CASSRGDRDLGEKLFF
. | TRBJ1-5 | . | TRBV28 | TGTGCCAGCAGTTTGCAGGGGCTGGGCAATCAGCCCCAGCATTTT | CASSLQGLGNQPQHF
TRBD1 | TRBJ2-3 | . | TRBV28 | TGTGCCAGCAGTTTCCAGACAGGGGACGGGGCAGATACGCAGTATTTT | CASSFQTGDGADTQYF
. | TRBJ1-5 | . | TRBV28 | TGTGCGAGCGGGGGGGCTATGGAGCCCCAGCATTTT | CASGGAMEPQHF
. | TRBJ1-1 | . | TRBV7-9 | TGTGCCAGCAGCTTAGGTTGGGGGGAGGAGATGGTCACTGAAGCTTTCTTT | CASSLGWGEEMVTEAFF
. | TRBJ1-2 | . | TRBV18 | TGTGCCAGCTCACCTGTTGCTGGGGGCGGTGATGGCTACACCTTC | CASSPVAGGGDGYTF
TRBD1 | TRBJ1-3 | few | TRBV7-9 | TGTGCCAGCAGCTTATTAGGGGACAGTGGACACTCTGGAAACACCATATATTTT | CASSLLGDSGHSGNTIYF
. | TRBJ2-3 | . | TRBV7-8 | TGTGCCAGCAGCTTAGTAGGGACAGGACGACTAGCTAGCACAGATACGCAGTATTTT | CASSLVGTGRLASTDTQYF
. | TRBJ2-1 | . | TRBV7-9 | TGTGCCAGCAGCTTTTCGTCGAGGGATGAGCAGTTCTTC | CASSFSSRDEQFF
TRBD1 | TRBJ1-4 | . | TRBV7-9 | TGTGCCAGCAGCGCCCGGGACAGGTTCAGAACAACTAATGAAAAACTGTTTTTT | CASSARDRFRTTNEKLFF
. | TRBJ2-1 | . | TRBV7-9 | TGTGCCAGCAGCTCCCAGGGGTTAGAGGATGAGCAGTTCTTC | CASSSQGLEDEQFF
. | TRBJ1-2 | . | TRBV21-1 | TGTGCCAGCAGCAAAGATCCGGGTGGCTACACCTTC | CASSKDPGGYTF
. | TRBJ2-2 | . | TRBV29-1 | TGCAGCGGTACAGTAGTAAACACCGGGGAGCTGTTTTTT | CSGTVVNTGELFF